The 17 T cell receptor beta chains in this list originate from one sample, sequenced in a study of shared clonotypes between healthy human individuals. The repertoire was sequenced with immunoSEQ multiplex PCR; TCRdb's copy has only in-frame clones and lacks some. The repertoire holds some 1,100,000 clones, around 82% seen once, with under 0.6% in the top ten. Sequencing used memory CD4+ T cells from PBMCs. Subset meaning: CD45RA-negative fraction. The origin of the receptors is a man younger than 35 in good health. Some clones in this sample may be carry-over from other donors' samples.

In its sample, this clone was seen a few times. This chain links TRBV5-1 with TRBJ1-1, with a possible D match to TRBD1 (5 bases). V lost 1 base to trimming and J lost 2 bases, with 9 bases between them. CDR3 length: 14 residues. CDR1 is SGHRS and CDR2 is YFSETQ in the germline V gene. This CDR3 reads CASSLLGDNTEAFF. The CDR3 DNA sequence: TGCGCCAGCAGCTTGTTGGGGGATAACACTGAAGCTTTCTTT.

This clone was seen a single time. The chain couples TRBV5-1 to TRBJ1-1, with TRBD1 identical over 8 bases. With 3 bases clipped from V and 2 bases from J, the junction kept 9 bases outside the gene matches. Germline-derived CDR1 and CDR2 are SGHRS and YFSETQ. CDR3 length equals 16 residues. Written as DNA, the CDR3 is TGCGCCAGCAGCTGGACAGGGTTCGGTGTAAACACTGAAGCTTTCTTT. Translating gives CASSWTGFGVNTEAFF.

This chain connects TRBV11-2 to TRBJ1-2; 11 bases line up with TRBD1. This CDR3 contains 16 residues. The germline V gene encodes CDR1 SGHAT and CDR2 FQNNGV. J was trimmed by 4 bases and V by 4 bases; bases with no gene match: 8. This CDR3 reads CASSSIRTGGAYGYTF. The DNA of the CDR3 is TGTGCCAGCAGCTCTATTCGGACAGGGGGCGCCTATGGCTACACCTTC.

The chain uses TRBV7-2 and TRBJ2-3; TRBD2 aligns across 7 bases. The CDR3 has 15 residues. Looked up from germline, CDR1 is SGHTA and CDR2 is FQGNSA. V lost 1 base to trimming and J lost 5 bases; unmatched junction nucleotides: 6. The CDR3 sequence is CASSLGGIAGDTQYF. Written as DNA, the CDR3 is TGTGCCAGCAGCTTAGGAGGGATAGCGGGAGATACGCAGTATTTT.

This chain uses TRBV7-3 with TRBJ2-2; 11 bases are shared with TRBD2. CDR1 is SGHTA and CDR2 is FQGTGA in the germline V gene. Losses at the gene ends were 1 base for V and 6 bases for J; bases not matched to a gene: 4. This CDR3 has 16 residues. CDR3 protein: CASSLIPLAGAGELFF. The CDR3 nucleotides are TGTGCCAGCAGCTTAATCCCACTAGCGGGAGCCGGGGAGCTGTTTTTT.

The chain employs TRBV4-1 and TRBJ2-7; 8 bases line up with TRBD1. CDR3 length equals 16 residues. Germline values: CDR1 MGHRA, CDR2 YSYEKL. The junction had 5 bases not matched to a gene; V was cut back by 1 base and J by 0 bases. This CDR3 reads CASSQGRDRNSYEQYF. DNA of the CDR3: TGCGCCAGCAGCCAAGGGAGGGACAGGAACTCCTACGAGCAGTACTTC.

This clone has only one observation. This chain connects TRBV7-2 to TRBJ2-1, with 7 bases lining up with TRBD2. CDR1 SGHTA and CDR2 FQGNSA come from the germline V gene. CDR3 length: 15 residues. Trimming at V came to 5 bases and at J to 0 bases, leaving 4 bases not matched to a gene. The CDR3 spells CASSIGGSSYNEQFF. The CDR3 DNA sequence: TGTGCCAGCAGCATCGGGGGGAGCTCCTACAATGAGCAGTTCTTC. Full variable domain (rest looked up from reference TRBV7-2 and TRBJ2-1): GAGVSQSPSNKVTEKGKDVELRCDPISGHTALYWYRQSLGQGLEFLIYFQGNSAPDKSGLPSDRFSAERTGGSVSTLTIQRTQQEDSAVYLCASSIGGSSYNEQFFGPGTRLTVL.

In this sample, this clone turned up a few times. CDR3 sequence: CASSLGDSLYGYTF. CDR3 nucleotide sequence: TGTGCCAGCAGCTTAGGGGACAGTCTCTATGGCTACACCTTC. V gene TRBV7-9 combines with J gene TRBJ1-2; 7 bases match TRBD1. The junction had 3 bases not matched to a gene; V was cut back by 1 base and J by 4 bases. This CDR3 comprises 14 residues. CDR1 and CDR2 (germline): SEHNR, FQNEAQ (reference sequence).

The V call is TRBV5-1, the J call TRBJ2-1; 7 bases match TRBD2. Germline lookup yields CDR1 SGHRS and CDR2 YFSETQ. V was clipped by 6 bases and J by 4 bases; unmatched bases: 4. The CDR3 runs 13 residues. The CDR3 protein is CASMASGYNEQFF. DNA of the CDR3: TGCGCCAGCATGGCTAGCGGTTACAATGAGCAGTTCTTC. Supplemented by reference TRBV5-1 and TRBJ2-1, the full variable domain reads KAGVTQTPRYLIKTRGQQVTLSCSPISGHRSVSWYQQTPGQGLQFLFEYFSETQRNKGNFPGRFSGRQFSNSRSEMNVSTLELGDSALYLCASMASGYNEQFFGPGTRLTVL.

The rearrangement uses TRBV29-1 and TRBJ1-2; 8 bases align to TRBD1. Unmatched junction bases numbered 7, after V lost 6 bases and J lost 4 bases. The CDR3 loop spans 13 amino acids. The germline V gene encodes CDR1 SQVTM and CDR2 ANQGSEA. The CDR3 DNA follows: TGCAGCGTCCAGACAGGGGCTATCTATGGCTACACCTTC. It yields the protein CSVQTGAIYGYTF. The full variable domain, rest sourced from reference TRBV29-1 and TRBJ1-2, is SAVISQKPSRDICQRGTSLTIQCQVDSQVTMMFWYRQQPGQSLTLIATANQGSEATYESGFVIDKFPISRPNLTFSTLTVSNMSPEDSSIYLCSVQTGAIYGYTFGSGTRLTVV.

The chain couples TRBV7-2 to TRBJ1-1; maybe TRBD1 (5 bases). V was shortened by 2 bases and J by 3 bases, with 16 bases between the two germline ends. This CDR3 has 16 amino acids. The germline CDR1 and CDR2 sequences are SGHTA and FQGNSA. In DNA form, the CDR3 reads TGTGCCAGCAGCTTAATCATCGGGGGTAAGGACACTGAAGCTTTCTTT. Its protein product is CASSLIIGGKDTEAFF.

The rearrangement joins TRBV30 to TRBJ1-4, with D uncertain. Trimming stripped 0 bases from V and 0 bases from J, with 5 bases between. CDR3 length: 14 residues. Germline CDR1 reads GTSNPN; CDR2 reads SVGIG (reference sequence). The CDR3 sequence is CAWSVSTTNEKLFF. The CDR3 nucleotides are TGTGCCTGGAGTGTCAGTACAACTAATGAAAAACTGTTTTTT.

The V and J genes are TRBV29-1 and TRBJ2-2; no clear D gene. V was pared by 4 bases and J by 1 base, with 7 bases between. Looked up from germline, CDR1 is SQVTM and CDR2 is ANQGSEA. The length of the CDR3 is 13 residues. The CDR3 loop is CSVGGLNTGELFF. CDR3 coding DNA: TGCAGCGTTGGGGGATTGAACACCGGGGAGCTGTTTTTT.

The CDR3 DNA reads as TGTGCCAGCACCCCTTCTGGGACAGGGCGACATACGCAGTATTTT. Translating gives CASTPSGTGRHTQYF. V is TRBV28 and J is TRBJ2-3, with 9 bases fitting TRBD1. Germline loops: CDR1 MDHEN, CDR2 SYDVKM. The length of the CDR3 is 15 residues. Trimming cost V 7 bases and J 7 bases; bases outside gene matches: 12.

Many counts were recorded for this clone. The rearrangement uses TRBV5-4 and TRBJ2-6; 7 bases align to TRBD1. The CDR3 totals 15 residues. With V trimmed by 4 bases and J by 2 bases, 3 bases remained unmatched. Germline loops: CDR1 SGHNT, CDR2 YYREEE (reference sequence). The CDR3 loop is CASSPGTAGANVLTF. CDR3 DNA sequence: TGTGCCAGCAGCCCCGGGACAGCTGGGGCCAACGTCCTGACTTTC.

The CDR3 sequence is CASSEALSEEQFF. In DNA, the CDR3 is TGTGCCAGCAGTGAAGCTCTTTCGGAGGAGCAGTTCTTC. V gene TRBV6-1 combines with J gene TRBJ2-1, with D uncertain. The CDR3 runs to 13 residues. Germline V gene data show CDR1 as MNHNS and CDR2 as SASEGT. Deletions cut 0 bases from V and 10 bases from J, with 10 bases between.

The rearrangement links TRBV6-5 to TRBJ1-2; TRBD1 might be the D (5 bases). The CDR3 contains 15 residues. From germline, CDR1 is MNHEY and CDR2 SVGAGI. V shed 2 bases and J shed 1 base, with 11 bases lying between them. The CDR3, as DNA: TGTGCCAGCAGTTACAACAGGAACATTAACTATGGCTACACCTTC. Translating gives CASSYNRNINYGYTF.